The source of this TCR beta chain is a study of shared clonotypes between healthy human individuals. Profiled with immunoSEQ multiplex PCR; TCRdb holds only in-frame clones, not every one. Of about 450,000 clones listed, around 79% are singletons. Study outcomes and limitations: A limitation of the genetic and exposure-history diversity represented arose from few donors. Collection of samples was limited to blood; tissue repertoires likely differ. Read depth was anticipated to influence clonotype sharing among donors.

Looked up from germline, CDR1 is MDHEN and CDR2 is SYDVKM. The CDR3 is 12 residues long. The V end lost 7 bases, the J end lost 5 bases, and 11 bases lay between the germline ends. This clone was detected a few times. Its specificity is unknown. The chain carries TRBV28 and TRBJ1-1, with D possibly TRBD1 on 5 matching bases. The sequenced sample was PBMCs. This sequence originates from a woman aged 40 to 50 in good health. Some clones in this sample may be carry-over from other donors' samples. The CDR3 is CASITGATEAFF. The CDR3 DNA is TGTGCCAGCATAACAGGAGCGACTGAAGCTTTCTTT.